The 10 T cell receptor delta chains given below trace back to one sample, sequenced in a study of delta chains in infants with herpesvirus infections. Reverse transcription of PBMC RNA used primers specific for the gamma and delta chains. TCRdb made new clone calls on the RT-PCR reads using CATT. The table lists 1,500 or so delta-chain clones, roughly a fifth of them singletons. The sequences come from peripheral blood, collected at time point 2 of longitudinal follow-up. Receptors originate from a human donor who was a Ugandan infant, either HIV-exposed or HIV-unexposed (not recorded which).

By sample share, this clone is medium-sized (0.01 to 0.1%). V is TRDV1 and J is TRDJ1; the match to TRDD3 covers 12 bases. This CDR3 contains 25 residues. Germline V CDR1 and CDR2: TSWWSYY, QGS. The J segment lost 5 bases and the V segment lost 6 bases, leaving 37 bases of the junction unmatched. DNA of the CDR3: TGTGCTCTTGGTTTTCGTCCCCTTTGTTATGTCCCCATCGAACCTGGGGGATACGATCGTGATAAACTCATCTTT. This sequence encodes CALGFRPLCYVPIEPGGYDRDKLIF.

Notes on this clone: A much larger clone differs from this one at a single base, so this may be a read error. The chain couples TRDV1 to TRDJ1; 8 positions agree with TRDD3. Germline V gives CDR1 TSWWSYY, CDR2 QGS. V lost 8 bases to trimming and J lost 5 bases; unmatched junction nucleotides: 16. The CDR3 has 16 residues. For the CDR3, the DNA is TGTGCTCTTATTGCTGGGGGACTAGATCTCACTGATAAACTCATCTTT. Residues: CALIAGGLDLTDKLIF.

For this clone: This may stem from a read error, because a much larger clone lies one nucleotide away. This chain connects TRDV1 to TRDJ1; 12 positions match TRDD3. J was trimmed by 0 bases and V by 1 base; bases with no gene match: 36. Germline V gives CDR1 TSWWSYY, CDR2 QGS. This CDR3 comprises 28 residues. This chain's CDR3 is CALGEPQAGSFLPALAGGYATYTDKLIF. CDR3 sequence (DNA): TGTGCTCTTGGGGAACCTCAGGCAGGGTCCTTCCTACCTGCCCTCGCTGGGGGATACGCTACCTACACCGATAAACTCATCTTT.

This clone counts as large. V usage is TRDV1 and J usage is TRDJ1; TRDD3 matches 7 bases. V was clipped by 4 bases and J by 0 bases; unmatched bases: 17. Germline values: CDR1 TSWWSYY, CDR2 QGS. The CDR3 is 19 amino acids. The CDR3 sequence is CALGGFSRWGSMYTDKLIF. The DNA of the CDR3 is TGTGCTCTTGGGGGCTTCTCCCGCTGGGGGTCCATGTACACCGATAAACTCATCTTT.

This clone is judged medium-sized. The chain employs TRDV1 and TRDJ3; no definite D call. CDR1 and CDR2 from the germline V gene are TSWWSYY and QGS. This CDR3 is built from 21 residues. Trimming stripped 1 base from V and 0 bases from J, with 19 bases between. The CDR3 protein is CALGEPPPPGPSSWDTRQMFF. The CDR3 coding sequence is TGTGCTCTTGGGGAACCTCCCCCCCCTGGACCCAGCTCCTGGGACACCCGACAGATGTTTTTC.

There are a few counts of this clone. V is TRDV1 and J is TRDJ1, with 13 bases that match TRDD3. The junction had 21 bases not matched to a gene; V was cut back by 5 bases and J by 0 bases. Germline CDR1 TSWWSYY, CDR2 QGS. This CDR3 spans 22 amino acids. CDR3 in DNA: TGTGCTCTTGGGCTTACAACATTCCTACTGGGGGATACGTGGAGGAACACCGATAAACTCATCTTT. It yields the protein CALGLTTFLLGDTWRNTDKLIF.

This clone turned up a few times. J is TRDJ1 and V is TRDV1; D is ambiguous. Germline V gives CDR1 TSWWSYY, CDR2 QGS. The CDR3 is 26 residues long. The germline V and J ends were trimmed by 6 bases and 0 bases, with 47 bases remaining between them. CDR3 in amino acids: CALGHGGYFRKKLPETLKHYTDKLIF. CDR3 coding DNA: TGTGCTCTTGGCCATGGAGGGTATTTCCGTAAGAAGCTCCCCGAGACTCTGAAACACTACACCGATAAACTCATCTTT.

This clone is judged medium-sized (0.01 to 0.1%). The chain carries TRDV3 and TRDJ1, with D uncertain. There are 19 residues in the CDR3. V lost 2 bases and J lost 0, with 28 bases in between. The germline V gene has CDR1 TVYSNPD and CDR2 GDNSRS (reference sequence). The CDR3 protein is CAFGQKDRGSWMYTDKLIF. The CDR3 nucleotides are TGTGCCTTTGGACAAAAAGACCGGGGCTCGTGGATGTACACCGATAAACTCATCTTT.

The chain carries TRAV23/DV6 and TRDJ1, with TRDD3 identical over 8 bases. CDR3 length equals 16 residues. The junction had 10 bases not matched to a gene; V was cut back by 0 bases and J by 3 bases. From germline, CDR1 is NTAFDY and CDR2 IRPDVSE (reference sequence). Here the CDR3 reads CAASIEGDRKADKLIF. The CDR3 bases are TGTGCAGCAAGCATTGAGGGGGATAGGAAAGCCGATAAACTCATCTTT.

This clone turned up a few times. The rearrangement links TRDV1 to TRDJ1; TRDD2 might be the D (6 bases). Germline V gives CDR1 TSWWSYY, CDR2 QGS. Trimming cost V 9 bases and J 2 bases, with 28 bases left between them. The CDR3 sequence is 18 residues long. This chain's CDR3 is CALDSSCPPIPGTDKLIF. As DNA, the CDR3 is TGTGCTCTGGACTCTTCCTGCCCTCCGATACCGGGAACCGATAAACTCATCTTT.